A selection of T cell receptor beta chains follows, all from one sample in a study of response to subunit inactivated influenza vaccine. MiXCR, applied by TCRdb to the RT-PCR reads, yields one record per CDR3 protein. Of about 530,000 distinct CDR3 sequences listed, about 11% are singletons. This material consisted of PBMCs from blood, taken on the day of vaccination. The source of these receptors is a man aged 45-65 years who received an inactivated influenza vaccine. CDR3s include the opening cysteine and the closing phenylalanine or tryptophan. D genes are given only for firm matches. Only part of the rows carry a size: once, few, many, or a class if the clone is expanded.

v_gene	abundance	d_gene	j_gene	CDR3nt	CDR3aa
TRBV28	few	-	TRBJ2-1	TGTGCCAGCAGTTTCCCCCTCTCGGGCGCCCTCTACAATGAGCAGTTCTTC	CASSFPLSGALYNEQFF
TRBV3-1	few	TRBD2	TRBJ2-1	TGTGCCAGCAGCCAAGATCAAGCGGGGGTATTCTTC	CASSQDQAGVFF
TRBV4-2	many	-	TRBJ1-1	TGTGCCAGCAGCCAAGTACGGGACACTGAAGCTTTCTTT	CASSQVRDTEAFF
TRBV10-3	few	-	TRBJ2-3	TGTGCCATCAGTGGATTTCAGGGGGGGGGCACAGATACGCAGTATTTT	CAISGFQGGGTDTQYF
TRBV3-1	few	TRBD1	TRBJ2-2	TGTGCCAGCAGCCACCAGGGGGACACCGGGGAGCTGTTTTTT	CASSHQGDTGELFF
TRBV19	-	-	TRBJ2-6	TGTGCCAGTAGTATCTCCCCGTCTGTGGCAACCTCTGGGGCCAACGTCCTGACTTTC	CASSISPSVATSGANVLTF
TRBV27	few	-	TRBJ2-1	TGTGCCAGCAGTCTGTACGGGGGCGGGAGCTCCTACAATGAGCAGTTCTTC	CASSLYGGGSSYNEQFF
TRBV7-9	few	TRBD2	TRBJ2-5	TGTGCCAGCAGCCCCCCGACTAGCGGGGGACAAGAGACCCAGTACTTC	CASSPPTSGGQETQYF
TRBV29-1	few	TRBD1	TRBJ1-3	TGCAGCGTTGGAGGGGGCCCTGGAAACACCATATATTTT	CSVGGGPGNTIYF
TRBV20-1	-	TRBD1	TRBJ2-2	TGCAGTGCTAGTGGAGGCAGGGGGCAGACCGGGGAGCTGTTTTTT	CSASGGRGQTGELFF
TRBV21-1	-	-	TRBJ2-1	TGTGCCAGCACGATACTAGCGGGAGGCCCCTCCTACAATGAGCAGTTCTTC	CASTILAGGPSYNEQFF
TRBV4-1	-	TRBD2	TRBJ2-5	TGCGCCAGCAGCCTCACGGGACTAGCGGGGCAAGAGACCCAGTACTTC	CASSLTGLAGQETQYF
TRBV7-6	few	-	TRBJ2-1	TGTGCCAGCAGCTTATGGGCTAGCGTCGATGAGCAGTTCTTC	CASSLWASVDEQFF
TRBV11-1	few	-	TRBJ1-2	TGTGCCAGCAGCCTGAGCGATTTTAACTATGGCTACACCTTC	CASSLSDFNYGYTF
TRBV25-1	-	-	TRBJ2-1	TGTGCCAGCAGTGAAAATGTGGCAGGGGCCTCTGGTGAGCAGTTCTTC	CASSENVAGASGEQFF
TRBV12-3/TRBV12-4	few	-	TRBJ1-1	TGTGCCAGCGCTCGGGCAATGAACACTGAAGCTTTCTTT	CASARAMNTEAFF
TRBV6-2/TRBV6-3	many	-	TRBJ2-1	TGTGCCAGCAGTTTTATGACGGGACTCCGTTCCTACAATGAGCAGTTCTTC	CASSFMTGLRSYNEQFF
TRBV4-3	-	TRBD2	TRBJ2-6	TGCGCCAGCAGCCGGACTAGCGGGGGGGCCGCTTCTGGGGCCAACGTCCTGACTTTC	CASSRTSGGAASGANVLTF
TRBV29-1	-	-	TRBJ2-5	TGCAGCGCCGGGACACCACAAGAGACCCAGTACTTC	CSAGTPQETQYF
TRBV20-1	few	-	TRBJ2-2	TGCAGTGGAAGGGACATCTACACCGGGGAGCTGTTTTTT	CSGRDIYTGELFF
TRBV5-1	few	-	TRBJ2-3	TGCGCCAGCAGCTCGCGGACTAATACAGATACGCAGTATTTT	CASSSRTNTDTQYF
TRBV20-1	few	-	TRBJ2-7	TGCAGTGCCGACCGGGACTCTACGAGCGAGCAGTACTTC	CSADRDSTSEQYF
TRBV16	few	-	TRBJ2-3	TGTGCCAGCAGCCCTTGGGCAGGGAAAGATACGCAGTATTTT	CASSPWAGKDTQYF
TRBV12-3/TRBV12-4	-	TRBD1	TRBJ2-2	TGTGCCGAATCAGGGGGCTACACCGGGGAGCTGTTTTTT	CAESGGYTGELFF
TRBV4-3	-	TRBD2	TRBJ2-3	TGCGCCAGCAGCTTTGGGAGGGCAGATACGCAGTATTTT	CASSFGRADTQYF
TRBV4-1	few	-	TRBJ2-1	TGCGCCAGCAGCCAAGATGCGCAGGGATTAAATGAGCAGTTCTTC	CASSQDAQGLNEQFF
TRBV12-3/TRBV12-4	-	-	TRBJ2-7	TGTGCCAGCAGTTTAAAAAGTCCAGGGCCGTACGAGCAGTACTTC	CASSLKSPGPYEQYF
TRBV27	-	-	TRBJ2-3	TGTGCCAGCAGCCCGGGGTGGAGCACAGATACGCAGTATTTT	CASSPGWSTDTQYF
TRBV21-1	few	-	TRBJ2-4	TGTGCCAGCAGCTCTACCCGGGGCGGGACAATAGCCAAAAACATTCAGTACTTC	CASSSTRGGTIAKNIQYF
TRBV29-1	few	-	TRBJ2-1	TGCAGCGTTGGACCCCGACTTACCTACAATGAGCAGTTCTTC	CSVGPRLTYNEQFF
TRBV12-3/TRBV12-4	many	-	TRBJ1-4	TGTGCCAGCACGCCTTGGGGTGGGAATGAAAAACTGTTTTTT	CASTPWGGNEKLFF
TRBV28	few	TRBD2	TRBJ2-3	TGTGCCAGCAGGAATGAAGAACTAGCGGGATGGTCAGATACGCAGTATTTT	CASRNEELAGWSDTQYF
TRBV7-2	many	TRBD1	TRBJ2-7	TGTGCCAGCAGCGACCGGGACAGGGTCGACGAGCAGTACTTC	CASSDRDRVDEQYF
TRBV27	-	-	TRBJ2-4	TGTGCCAGCAGTCCAAGGGTCTTGGCCAAAAACATTCAGTACTTC	CASSPRVLAKNIQYF
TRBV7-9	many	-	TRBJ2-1	TGTGCCAGCAGCTTACCGGCTTCAAGGTATGAGCAGTTCTTC	CASSLPASRYEQFF
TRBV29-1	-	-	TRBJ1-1	TGCAGCGTTCAGCCCCGATTCACCTTTAACACTGAAGCTTTCTTT	CSVQPRFTFNTEAFF
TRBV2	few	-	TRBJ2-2	TGTGCCAGCAGTGATTCCAGCGGCCGAAGGGGCGGGGAGCTGTTTTTT	CASSDSSGRRGGELFF
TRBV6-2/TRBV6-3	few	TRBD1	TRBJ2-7	TGTGCCAGCAGTTCCCACGACAGGGGGACCTACGAGCAGTACTTC	CASSSHDRGTYEQYF
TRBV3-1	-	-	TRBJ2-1	TGTGCCAGCAGCCAAGAAGTAGGCCGTAATGAGGAGTTCTTC	CASSQEVGRNEEFF
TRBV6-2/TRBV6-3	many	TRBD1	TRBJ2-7	TGTGCCACCGTAAAGGGACAGGGGATCTCCTACGAGCAGTACTTC	CATVKGQGISYEQYF
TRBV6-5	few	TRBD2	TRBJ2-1	TGTGCCAGCAGCTTAGCGGGAGCTAGCAATGAGCAGTTCTTC	CASSLAGASNEQFF
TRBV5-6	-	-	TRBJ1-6	TGTGCCAGCAGCTTGGCGGGGATTGCCTCACCCCTCCACTTT	CASSLAGIASPLHF
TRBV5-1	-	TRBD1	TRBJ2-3	TGCGCCAGCAGACGGGACAGCAGCACAGATACGCAGTATTTT	CASRRDSSTDTQYF
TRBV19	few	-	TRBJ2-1	TGTGCCAGTAGAAGCAGGGGCCACAATGAGCAGTTCTTC	CASRSRGHNEQFF
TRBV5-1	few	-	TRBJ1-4	TGCGCCAGCAGCTTAGGAGATGCGGGGAATTCACTGTTTTTT	CASSLGDAGNSLFF
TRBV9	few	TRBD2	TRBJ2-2	TGTGCCAGCAGCGTAGAGGGACTAAAAGGCACCGGGGAGCTGTTTTTT	CASSVEGLKGTGELFF
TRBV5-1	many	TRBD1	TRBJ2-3	TGCGCCAGCAGCCAGGACAGGGCCGCAACAGATACGCAGTATTTT	CASSQDRAATDTQYF
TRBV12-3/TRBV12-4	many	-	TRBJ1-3	TGTGCCAGCAGGAGGGTACCCGGGGACACCATATATTTT	CASRRVPGDTIYF
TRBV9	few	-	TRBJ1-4	TGTGCCAGCAGCGTAGGGGGTTACGGCGGTGAAAAACTGTTTTTT	CASSVGGYGGEKLFF
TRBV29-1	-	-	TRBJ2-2	TGCAGCGGCCGTACATTAACCGGGGAGCTGTTTTTT	CSGRTLTGELFF
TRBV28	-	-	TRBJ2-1	TGTGCCAGCAGTCCGGTAGGCGATGAGCAGTTCTTC	CASSPVGDEQFF
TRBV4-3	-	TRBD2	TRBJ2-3	TGCGCCAGCAGCGCCGGGACTAGCTCCCCAGATACGCAGTATTTT	CASSAGTSSPDTQYF
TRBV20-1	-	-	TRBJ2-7	TGCAGTGCTAGTGATAATCCTTACGAGCAGTACTTC	CSASDNPYEQYF
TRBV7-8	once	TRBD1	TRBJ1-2	TGTGCCAGCAGCCCGAGCCGGGACAGGGGGCTGGCTGATGGCTACACCTTC	CASSPSRDRGLADGYTF
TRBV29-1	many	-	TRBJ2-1	TGCAGCGTGGGGGGGGTACAGGGGACGCCACAAAGCTCCTACAATGAGCAGTTCTTC	CSVGGVQGTPQSSYNEQFF